The rows below give T cell receptor beta chains drawn from one sample of a study of technical replicates of blood from a handful of donors. The assay was immunoSEQ multiplex PCR, and TCRdb's table has in-frame clones only and misses some. The sample consists of about 82,000 clones, 85% to 95% of them appearing once. The sequenced sample consisted of T cells isolated from PBMCs. These receptors were obtained from a human donor in good health. The CDR3 runs from the conserved cysteine through the conserved F or W. D genes are given only for firm matches. Only part of the rows carry a size: once, few, many, or a class if the clone is expanded.

size	V	J	D	DNA	CDR3
.	TRBV19	TRBJ2-7	.	TGTGCCAGTAGTACGACAGTCTCCTACGAGCAGTACTTC	CASSTTVSYEQYF
.	TRBV4-1	TRBJ2-3	TRBD2	TGCGCCAGCAGCCCCTTACCGGGACTAGCAACAGATACGCAGTATTTT	CASSPLPGLATDTQYF
.	TRBV27	TRBJ1-5	.	TGTGCCAGCAGTTTCCTCGAGGAGCCGGGTCAGCCCCAGCATTTT	CASSFLEEPGQPQHF
.	TRBV5-1	TRBJ2-7	TRBD2	TGCGCCAGCAGCTCTTTTTTGCCTAGCGGGGGCACCCTGGGCGAGCAGTACTTC	CASSSFLPSGGTLGEQYF
once	TRBV21-1	TRBJ2-3	.	TGTGCCAGCAGCAAACCTCCCCACAGGGTTAGCACAGATACGCAGTATTTT	CASSKPPHRVSTDTQYF
.	TRBV15	TRBJ2-1	TRBD2	TGTGCCACCAGCAGAGATCGACTAGCGGGGTTATCCTACAATGAGCAGTTCTTC	CATSRDRLAGLSYNEQFF
.	TRBV27	TRBJ2-5	TRBD2	TGTGCCAGCAGAGACGGGACTAGCGGGGAGACCCAGTACTTC	CASRDGTSGETQYF
.	TRBV2	TRBJ2-2	.	TGTGCCAGCAGCCCAGGACATGTCGGGGAGCTGTTTTTT	CASSPGHVGELFF
once	TRBV5-1	TRBJ2-7	TRBD1	TGCGCCAGCAGCTCCGTTTTATTCGGACAGGGCATCAACGAGCAGTACTTC	CASSSVLFGQGINEQYF
.	TRBV28	TRBJ2-7	.	TGTGCCAGCAGTCTACACTGGGGACAACAAACCTACGAGCAGTACTTC	CASSLHWGQQTYEQYF
.	TRBV2	TRBJ2-2	TRBD2	TGTGCCAGCAGTGATTTCGCGGGAGGCAACACCGGGGAGCTGTTTTTT	CASSDFAGGNTGELFF
.	TRBV29-1	TRBJ2-1	TRBD2	TGCAGCGTTGACGGGACTAGCGGGCTCAACAATGAGCAGTTCTTC	CSVDGTSGLNNEQFF
.	TRBV19	TRBJ1-5	.	TGTGCCAGTAGCCCCCTACTCATCGAATCTTACAATCAGCCCCAGCATTTT	CASSPLLIESYNQPQHF
.	TRBV5-6	TRBJ2-1	TRBD1	TGTGCCAGCAGCACAAGCCCGAGCAGGGGGCAGCTAGTCTACAATGAGCAGTTCTTC	CASSTSPSRGQLVYNEQFF
.	TRBV5-1	TRBJ2-1	TRBD1	TGCGCCAGCAGCGAGACAGGGGCGGACAATGAGCAGTTCTTC	CASSETGADNEQFF
.	TRBV6-6	TRBJ1-2	TRBD1	TGTGCCAGCAGCCTCGCGATGAACAGGGGACATGGCTACACCTTC	CASSLAMNRGHGYTF
.	TRBV15	TRBJ2-1	.	TGTGCCACCAGCAGACAGGGCAATGAGCAGTTCTTC	CATSRQGNEQFF
.	TRBV5-6	TRBJ2-2	TRBD2	TGTGCCAGCAGCCAACTGACTAGCGGGGATACCGGGGAGCTGTTTTTT	CASSQLTSGDTGELFF
.	TRBV5-8	TRBJ2-2	TRBD1	TGTGCCAGCAGCTTGTTGGGGACAGTGGAACTCGACCGGGAGCTGTTTTTT	CASSLLGTVELDRELFF
.	TRBV19	TRBJ1-5	TRBD1	TGTGCCAGCTGGGACAGCATCAATCAGCCCCAGCATTTT	CASWDSINQPQHF
.	TRBV30	TRBJ2-5	.	TGTGCCGCCAAGTCTCTATCGGGGTGGGGGACCCAGTACTTC	CAAKSLSGWGTQYF
.	TRBV19	TRBJ1-2	.	TGTGCCAGTAGTATCGGAGAGCACTATGGCTACACCTTC	CASSIGEHYGYTF
.	TRBV7-6	TRBJ1-2	TRBD1	TGTGCCAGCAGCCCCCGACAGGGGGGTGGCTACACCTTC	CASSPRQGGGYTF
.	TRBV27	TRBJ1-1	.	TGTGCCAGCAGTTTTGCAGGAATGAACACTGAAGCTTTCTTT	CASSFAGMNTEAFF
.	TRBV7-2	TRBJ2-1	TRBD2	TGTGCCAGCAGCTTAGGGAGCGGGGGGCGGCATGAGCAGTTCTTC	CASSLGSGGRHEQFF
once	TRBV27	TRBJ1-2	.	TGTGCCAGCAGTCTAGTATATCGTGGCTACACCTTC	CASSLVYRGYTF
.	TRBV28	TRBJ2-1	TRBD1	TGTGCCAGCAGGGACAGGGCAGGAAATGAGCAGTTCTTC	CASRDRAGNEQFF
.	TRBV11-2	TRBJ1-2	.	TGTGCCAGCAGCCTATCAGTGGAGACCTTATTCAACTATGGCTACACCTTC	CASSLSVETLFNYGYTF
once	TRBV12-5	TRBJ1-3	.	TGTGCTAGTGGTTTGGTATATTGGGGGGTAACGGAGGGAAACACCATATATTTT	CASGLVYWGVTEGNTIYF
once	TRBV4-1	TRBJ2-7	.	TGCGCCAGCAGCCAAGGAGGACAGCTTAACTACGAGCAGTACTTC	CASSQGGQLNYEQYF
.	TRBV15	TRBJ1-4	TRBD1	TGTGCCACCAGCAGCCTGCCCAGGGGGATTAATGAAAAACTGTTTTTT	CATSSLPRGINEKLFF
.	TRBV23-1	TRBJ2-7	.	TGCGCCAGCGAAATGGATATAACGGGGTCCTACGAGCAGTACTTC	CASEMDITGSYEQYF
.	TRBV4-1	TRBJ2-3	.	TGCGCCAGCAGCCCCGATGGACAGCGGAGCACAGATACGCAGTATTTT	CASSPDGQRSTDTQYF
.	TRBV7-9	TRBJ1-1	.	TGTGCCAGCAGCCCGAGAGGTGGTGTGTTGAACACTGAAGCTTTCTTT	CASSPRGGVLNTEAFF
.	TRBV5-6	TRBJ2-2	TRBD1	TGTGCCAGCAGCTTGGATGGACAGGGGTCCACCGGGGAGCTGTTTTTT	CASSLDGQGSTGELFF
.	TRBV5-4	TRBJ2-1	TRBD2	TGTGCCAGCAGCTTGCCTCGGCGGGAGGGCTCCTACAATGAGCAGTTCTTC	CASSLPRREGSYNEQFF
once	TRBV5-1	TRBJ2-3	.	TGCGCCAGCAGCTTGGTGGGGGGACCCACAAATACGCAGTATTTT	CASSLVGGPTNTQYF
once	TRBV6-4	TRBJ2-1	.	TGTGCCAGCAGTGACGGGGCTAGTTATGGGTTTAATGAGCAGTTCTTC	CASSDGASYGFNEQFF
.	TRBV4-1	TRBJ1-1	.	TGCGCCAGCAGCCAACCCACCTCTAGACTCGAGAAGATGAACACTGAAGCTTTCTTT	CASSQPTSRLEKMNTEAFF
.	TRBV7-9	TRBJ2-7	.	TGTGCCAGCAGCCGCTCCTACGAGCAGTACTTC	CASSRSYEQYF
.	TRBV5-1	TRBJ2-1	.	TGCGCCAGCAACCCCCGACCCGAGGCCGGGAATGAGCAGTTCTTC	CASNPRPEAGNEQFF
.	TRBV10-3	TRBJ2-3	.	TGTGCCTCCACGGTGGCTAGAACTCACACAGATACGCAGTATTTT	CASTVARTHTDTQYF
once	TRBV4-1	TRBJ2-4	TRBD2	TGCGCCAGCAGCCCTCCGCGGGGGGTAGCCAAAAACATTCAGTACTTC	CASSPPRGVAKNIQYF
.	TRBV29-1	TRBJ2-7	.	TGCAGCGTTGATCTAGACAGCCCTACGGTGCAGTACTTC	CSVDLDSPTVQYF
.	TRBV6-5	TRBJ2-2	.	TGTGCCAGCATCGACAGGTTTGGGAACACCGGGGAGCTGTTTTTT	CASIDRFGNTGELFF
.	TRBV19	TRBJ1-4	.	TGTGCCAGTAGTGGGGGCTACAGGGCTGGTGAAAAACTGTTTTTT	CASSGGYRAGEKLFF
.	TRBV6-5	TRBJ1-1	TRBD1	TGTGCCAGCAGCCCAGGACAGGAGAACACTGAAGCTTTCTTT	CASSPGQENTEAFF
.	TRBV7-9	TRBJ1-1	.	TGTGCCAGCAGCCCACAGGGAGTGAACACTGAAGCTTTCTTT	CASSPQGVNTEAFF